Following are 8 T cell receptor beta chains from one sample sequenced in a study of control samples from healthy donors and cancer patients. Assay used: immunoSEQ multiplex PCR; TCRdb lists only in-frame clones, some missing. Found here are some 160,000 clones, 92% of them singletons; the top ten hold 0.68%. What was sequenced was blood. All receptors come from a woman aged 30 to 39 in good health.

The chain is built from TRBV28 and TRBJ2-1; 8 bases agree with TRBD2. CDR1 is MDHEN and CDR2 is SYDVKM in the germline V gene. Trimming took 6 bases from V and 4 from J; bases not matched to a gene: 14. CDR3 length: 17 residues. The CDR3 sequence is CASSLGLGLEAYNEQFF. CDR3 DNA sequence: TGTGCCAGCAGCCTAGGATTGGGACTAGAAGCTTACAATGAGCAGTTCTTC.

The J gene is TRBJ1-3, the V gene TRBV28, with 8 bases lining up with TRBD1. CDR3 length: 16 residues. The trim removed 7 bases at V and 8 bases at J, leaving 16 bases unmatched. Germline V CDR1 and CDR2: MDHEN, SYDVKM. In DNA, the CDR3 is TGTGCCAGCACCAAGCCCCGGACAGGGAAAGGGGACACCATATATTTT. This gives the protein CASTKPRTGKGDTIYF. Using reference TRBV28 and TRBJ1-3 for the parts outside the CDR3, the full variable domain is DVKVTQSSRYLVKRTGEKVFLECVQDMDHENMFWYRQDPGLGLRLIYFSYDVKMKEKGDIPEGYSVSREKKERFSLILESASTNQTSMYLCASTKPRTGKGDTIYFGEGSWLTVV.

A single count supports this clone. V usage is TRBV5-1 and J usage is TRBJ2-7; D gene unclear. CDR1 SGHRS and CDR2 YFSETQ come from the germline V gene. The CDR3 has 12 amino acids. Trimming took 2 bases from V and 4 from J, leaving 7 bases between them. Written as DNA, the CDR3 is TGCGCCAGCAGCTTCGGTGGATACGAGCAGTACTTC. It is translated as CASSFGGYEQYF.

The V and J genes are TRBV6-5 and TRBJ2-7; possibly TRBD1 for D (6 bases). Trimming removed 6 bases at V and 3 bases at J, with 15 bases between. CDR3 length equals 14 residues. Germline CDR1 MNHEY, CDR2 SVGAGI. The CDR3 loop is CASRPYGQNYEQYF. The CDR3 DNA sequence: TGTGCCAGCAGGCCTTACGGACAGAACTACGAGCAGTACTTC.

The rearrangement links TRBV7-6 to TRBJ2-7; 9 bases fit TRBD1. The CDR3 is 15 residues long. CDR1 and CDR2 (germline): SGHVS, FNYEAQ. Trimming cost V 5 bases and J 5 bases; bases outside gene matches: 10. This chain's CDR3 is CASSPGQGRGDEQYF. In DNA, the CDR3 is TGTGCCAGCAGCCCTGGACAGGGGAGGGGCGACGAGCAGTACTTC.

This chain connects TRBV10-3 to TRBJ2-1, with 8 nucleotides matching TRBD2. J gave up 10 bases and V 3 bases, and 8 bases lay outside the gene matches. The CDR3 contains 14 residues. CDR1 and CDR2 (germline): ENHRY, SYGVKD. This CDR3 reads CAISDESGRGEQFF. The CDR3 DNA reads as TGTGCCATCAGTGATGAGAGCGGGAGAGGGGAGCAGTTCTTC.

In regard to this clone: Mismatch with germline at one junction end may stem from a read error. The chain has TRBV7-6 and TRBJ2-6, with 7 bases matching TRBD1. This CDR3 contains 16 residues. CDR1 and CDR2 from the germline V gene are SGHVS and FNYEAQ. The CDR3 region is CASSLKGASGANVLTF. Written as DNA, the CDR3 is TGTGCCAGCAGTCTAAAGGGGGCCTCTGGAGCCAACGTCCTGACTTTC.

The chain is built from TRBV19 and TRBJ2-1, with 9 bases matching TRBD1. Trimming took 6 bases from V and 4 from J; bases not matched to a gene: 7. There are 15 residues in the CDR3. The germline V gene has CDR1 LNHDA and CDR2 SQIVND (reference sequence). Here the CDR3 reads CASSPTGGFYNEQFF. Here the CDR3 DNA reads TGTGCCAGTAGCCCGACAGGGGGGTTTTACAATGAGCAGTTCTTC.